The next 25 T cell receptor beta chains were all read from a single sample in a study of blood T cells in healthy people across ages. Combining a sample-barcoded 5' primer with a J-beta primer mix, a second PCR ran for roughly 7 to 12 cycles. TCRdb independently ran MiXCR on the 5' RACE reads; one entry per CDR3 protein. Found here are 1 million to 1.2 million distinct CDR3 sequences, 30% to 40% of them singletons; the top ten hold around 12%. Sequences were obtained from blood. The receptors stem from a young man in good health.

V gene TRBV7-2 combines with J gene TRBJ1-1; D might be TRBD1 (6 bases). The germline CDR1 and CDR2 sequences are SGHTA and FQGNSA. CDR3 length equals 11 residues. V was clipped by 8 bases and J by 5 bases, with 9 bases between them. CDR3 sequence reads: CASWGQTEAFF. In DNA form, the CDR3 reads TGTGCCAGCTGGGGGCAGACTGAAGCTTTCTTT.

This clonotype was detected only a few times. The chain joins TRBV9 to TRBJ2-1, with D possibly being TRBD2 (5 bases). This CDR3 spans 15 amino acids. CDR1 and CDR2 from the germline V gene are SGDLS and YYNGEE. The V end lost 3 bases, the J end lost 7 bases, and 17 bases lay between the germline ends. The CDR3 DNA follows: TGTGCCAGCAGCGCCCTAGCATCCCCCTCGAATGAGCAGTTCTTC. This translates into CASSALASPSNEQFF.

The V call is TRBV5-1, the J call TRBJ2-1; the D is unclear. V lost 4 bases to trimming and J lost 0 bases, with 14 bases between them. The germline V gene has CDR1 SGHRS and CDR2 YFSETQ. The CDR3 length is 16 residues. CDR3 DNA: TGCGCCAGCAGCAGTGCACCGGCGAGCTCCTACAATGAGCAGTTCTTC. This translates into CASSSAPASSYNEQFF.

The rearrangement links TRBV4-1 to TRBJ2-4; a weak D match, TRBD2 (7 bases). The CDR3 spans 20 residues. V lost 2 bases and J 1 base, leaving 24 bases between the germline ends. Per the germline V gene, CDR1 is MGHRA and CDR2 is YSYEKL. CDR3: CASSQRGGDVVPQAKNIQYF. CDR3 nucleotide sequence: TGCGCCAGCAGCCAAAGAGGGGGGGATGTTGTCCCCCAGGCCAAAAACATTCAGTACTTC.

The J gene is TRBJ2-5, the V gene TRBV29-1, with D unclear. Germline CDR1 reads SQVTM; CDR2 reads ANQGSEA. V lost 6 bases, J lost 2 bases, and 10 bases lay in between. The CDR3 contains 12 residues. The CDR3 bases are TGCAGCGTAAGGTGGGGACAAGAGACCCAGTACTTC. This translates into CSVRWGQETQYF.

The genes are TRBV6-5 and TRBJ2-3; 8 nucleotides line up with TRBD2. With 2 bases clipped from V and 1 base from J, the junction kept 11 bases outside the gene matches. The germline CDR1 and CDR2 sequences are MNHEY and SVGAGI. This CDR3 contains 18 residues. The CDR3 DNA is TGTGCCAGCAGTTACGGAGCGGGGGAGGGGTTTGGCACAGATACGCAGTATTTT. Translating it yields CASSYGAGEGFGTDTQYF.

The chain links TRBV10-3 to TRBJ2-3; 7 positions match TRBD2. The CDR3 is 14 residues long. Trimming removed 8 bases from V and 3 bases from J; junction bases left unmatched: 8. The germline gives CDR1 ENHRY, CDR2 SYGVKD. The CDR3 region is CAIFSGRLTDTQYF. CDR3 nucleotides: TGTGCCATCTTTAGCGGGCGGCTGACAGATACGCAGTATTTT.

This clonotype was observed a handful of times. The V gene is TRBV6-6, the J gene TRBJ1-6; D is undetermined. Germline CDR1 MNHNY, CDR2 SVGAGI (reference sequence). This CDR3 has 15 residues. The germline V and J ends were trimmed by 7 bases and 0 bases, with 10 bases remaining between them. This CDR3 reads CASTADNSYNSPLHF. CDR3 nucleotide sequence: TGTGCCAGCACCGCAGACAACTCCTATAATTCACCCCTCCACTTT.

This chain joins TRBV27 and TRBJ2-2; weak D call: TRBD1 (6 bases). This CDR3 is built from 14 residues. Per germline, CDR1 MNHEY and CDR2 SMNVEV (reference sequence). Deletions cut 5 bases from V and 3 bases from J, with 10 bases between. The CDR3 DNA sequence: TGTGCCAGCAGTCCGAGGGGGTACACCGGGGAGCTGTTTTTT. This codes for CASSPRGYTGELFF.

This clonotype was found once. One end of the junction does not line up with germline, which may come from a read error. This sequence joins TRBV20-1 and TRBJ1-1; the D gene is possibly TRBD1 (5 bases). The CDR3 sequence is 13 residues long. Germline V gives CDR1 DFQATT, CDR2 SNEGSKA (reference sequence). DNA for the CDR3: TGCAGTACTAGCGTGGGGGGAAGTTTGTGGGCTTTCTTT. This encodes CSTSVGGSLWAFF.

The CDR3 reads CASSQELLAGLYNEQFF. The CDR3 bases are TGTGCCAGCAGCCAAGAACTGCTAGCGGGGTTGTACAATGAGCAGTTCTTC. The genes are TRBV3-1 and TRBJ2-1; 9 bases are a match to TRBD2. J lost 4 bases, V lost 0 bases, and 7 bases had no gene match. From germline, CDR1 is LGHDT and CDR2 YNNKEL (reference sequence). The CDR3 runs to 17 residues.

The CDR3 nucleotides read TGTGCCAGCAGTGATTTGGGGGAGGCTTTCTTT. Amino acid sequence: CASSDLGEAFF. The genes are TRBV2 and TRBJ1-1; TRBD1 might be the D (5 bases). The germline V gene encodes CDR1 SNHLY and CDR2 FYNNEI. V gave up 3 bases and J gave up 11 bases, with 10 bases separating them. The length of the CDR3 is 11 residues. The variable domain in full, completed from reference TRBV2 and TRBJ1-1, reads EPEVTQTPSHQVTQMGQEVILRCVPISNHLYFYWYRQILGQKVEFLVSFYNNEISEKSEIFDDQFSVERPDGSNFTLKIRSTKLEDSAMYFCASSDLGEAFFGQGTRLTVV.

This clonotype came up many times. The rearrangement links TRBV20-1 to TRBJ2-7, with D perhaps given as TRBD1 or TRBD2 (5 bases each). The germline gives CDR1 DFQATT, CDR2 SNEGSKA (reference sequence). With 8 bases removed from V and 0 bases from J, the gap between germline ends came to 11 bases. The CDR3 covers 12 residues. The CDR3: CSTGPSSYEQYF. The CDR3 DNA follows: TGCAGTACGGGACCCAGCTCCTACGAGCAGTACTTC.

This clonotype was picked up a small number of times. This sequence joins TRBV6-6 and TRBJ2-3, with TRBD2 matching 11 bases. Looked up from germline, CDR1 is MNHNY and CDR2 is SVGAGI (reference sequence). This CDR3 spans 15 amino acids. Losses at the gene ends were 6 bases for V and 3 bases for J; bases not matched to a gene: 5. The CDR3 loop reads CASRISSGGTDTQYF. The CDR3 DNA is TGTGCCAGCAGGATATCTAGCGGGGGGACAGATACGCAGTATTTT.

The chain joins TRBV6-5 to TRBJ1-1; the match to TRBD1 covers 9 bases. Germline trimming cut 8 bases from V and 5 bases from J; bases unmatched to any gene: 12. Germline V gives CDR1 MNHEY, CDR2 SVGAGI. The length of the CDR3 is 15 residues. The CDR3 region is CASHGYGTGKTEAFF. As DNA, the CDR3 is TGTGCCAGCCATGGCTATGGGACAGGGAAGACTGAAGCTTTCTTT.

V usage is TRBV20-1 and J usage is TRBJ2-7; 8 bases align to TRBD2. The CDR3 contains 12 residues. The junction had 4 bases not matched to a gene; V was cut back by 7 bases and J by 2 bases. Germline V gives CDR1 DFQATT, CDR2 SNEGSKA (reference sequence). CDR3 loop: CSGGLGAYEQYF. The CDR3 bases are TGCAGTGGGGGACTAGGAGCCTACGAGCAGTACTTC.

The CDR3 DNA follows: TGCGCCAGCACACCCGAGTCTGGACTAGCGGGGTGGCATTATGAGCAGTACTTC. Encoded protein: CASTPESGLAGWHYEQYF. The chain links TRBV5-1 to TRBJ2-1; 12 nucleotides agree with TRBD2. Gene TRBJ2-7 matches the end of the DNA better, so the J call may be wrong. This CDR3 spans 18 amino acids. Per germline, CDR1 SGHRS and CDR2 YFSETQ.

The CDR3 DNA reads as TGTGCCAGCAGCTTTTCCGGGACTAGCGGGGGGGTCGATGAGCAGTTCTTC. This codes for CASSFSGTSGGVDEQFF. The chain employs TRBV7-3 and TRBJ2-1, with TRBD2 matching 16 bases. In germline, CDR1 is SGHTA, CDR2 FQGTGA. The CDR3 runs to 17 residues. V dropped 3 bases and J dropped 8; count of bases not matched to a gene: 7. The full variable domain, with the rest looked up from reference TRBV7-3 and TRBJ2-1, is GAGVSQTPSNKVTEKGKYVELRCDPISGHTALYWYRQSLGQGPEFLIYFQGTGAADDSGLPNDRFFAVRPEGSVSTLKIQRTERGDSAVYLCASSFSGTSGGVDEQFFGPGTRLTVL.

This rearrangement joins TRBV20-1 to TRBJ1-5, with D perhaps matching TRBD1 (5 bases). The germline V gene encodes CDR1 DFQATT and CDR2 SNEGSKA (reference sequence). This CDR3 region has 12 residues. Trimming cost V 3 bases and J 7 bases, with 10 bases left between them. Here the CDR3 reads CSARAGLQPQHF. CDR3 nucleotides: TGCAGTGCTAGGGCAGGGTTACAGCCCCAGCATTTT.

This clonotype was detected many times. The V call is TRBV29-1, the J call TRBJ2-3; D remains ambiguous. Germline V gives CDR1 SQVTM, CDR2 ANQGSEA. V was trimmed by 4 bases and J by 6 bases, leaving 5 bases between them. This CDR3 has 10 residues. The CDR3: CSVVRDTQYF. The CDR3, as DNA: TGCAGCGTTGTTCGTGATACGCAGTATTTT.

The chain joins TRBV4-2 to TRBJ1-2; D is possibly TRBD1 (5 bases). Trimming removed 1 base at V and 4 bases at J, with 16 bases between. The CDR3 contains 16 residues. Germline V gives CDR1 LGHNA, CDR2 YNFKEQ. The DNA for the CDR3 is TGTGCCAGCAGCCAAGGGAAACAGGTCGAAACCTATGGCTACACCTTC. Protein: CASSQGKQVETYGYTF.

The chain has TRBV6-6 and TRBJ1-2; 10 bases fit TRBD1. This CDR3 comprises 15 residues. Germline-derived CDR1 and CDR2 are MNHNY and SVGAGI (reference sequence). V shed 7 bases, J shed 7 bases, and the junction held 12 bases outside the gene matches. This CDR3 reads CASTERTGGIIGYTF. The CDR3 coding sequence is TGTGCCAGCACGGAGAGGACAGGGGGGATTATTGGCTACACCTTC.

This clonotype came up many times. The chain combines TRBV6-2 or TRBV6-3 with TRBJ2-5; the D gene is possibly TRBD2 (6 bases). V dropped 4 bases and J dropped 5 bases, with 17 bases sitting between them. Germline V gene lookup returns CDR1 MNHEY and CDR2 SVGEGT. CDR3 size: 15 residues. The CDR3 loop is CASSSIKTEGETQYF. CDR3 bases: TGTGCCAGCAGTTCCATCAAGACGGAGGGGGAGACCCAGTACTTC.

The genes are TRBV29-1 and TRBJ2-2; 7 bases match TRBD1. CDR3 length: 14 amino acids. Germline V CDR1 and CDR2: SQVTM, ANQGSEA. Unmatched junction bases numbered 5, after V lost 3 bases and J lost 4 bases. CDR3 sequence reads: CSVETGKGTGELFF. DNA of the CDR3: TGCAGCGTTGAGACAGGGAAGGGCACCGGGGAGCTGTTTTTT.

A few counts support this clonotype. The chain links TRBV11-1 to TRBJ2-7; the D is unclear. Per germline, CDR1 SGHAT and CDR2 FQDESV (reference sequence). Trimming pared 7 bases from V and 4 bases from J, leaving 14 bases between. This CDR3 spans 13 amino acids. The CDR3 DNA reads TGTGCCAGCACGCATCCAGGAAGGTACGAGCAGTACTTC. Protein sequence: CASTHPGRYEQYF.